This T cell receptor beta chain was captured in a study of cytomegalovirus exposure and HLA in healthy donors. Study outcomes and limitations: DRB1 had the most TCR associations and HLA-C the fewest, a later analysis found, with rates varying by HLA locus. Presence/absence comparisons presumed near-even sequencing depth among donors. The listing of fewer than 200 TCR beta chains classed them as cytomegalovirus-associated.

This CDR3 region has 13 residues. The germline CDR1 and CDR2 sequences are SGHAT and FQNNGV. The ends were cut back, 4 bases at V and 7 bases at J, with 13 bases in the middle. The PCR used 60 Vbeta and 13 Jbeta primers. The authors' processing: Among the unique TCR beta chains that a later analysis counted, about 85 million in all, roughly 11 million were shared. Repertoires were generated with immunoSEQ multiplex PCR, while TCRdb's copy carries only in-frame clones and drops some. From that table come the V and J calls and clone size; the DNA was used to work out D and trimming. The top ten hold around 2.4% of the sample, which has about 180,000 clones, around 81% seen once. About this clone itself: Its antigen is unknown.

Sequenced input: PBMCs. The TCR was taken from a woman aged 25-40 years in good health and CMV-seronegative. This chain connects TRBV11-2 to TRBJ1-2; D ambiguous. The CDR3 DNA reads TGTGCCAGCAGCTCTAATGACGGGGTTGGCTACACCTTC. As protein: CASSSNDGVGYTF.